This entry lists 28 T cell receptor beta chains sequenced from one sample in a study of blood T cells in healthy people across ages. A J-beta primer mix and a sample-barcoded 5' primer were used in a second PCR of about 6 to 12 cycles. MiXCR was run by TCRdb on the 5' RACE reads, yielding one entry per CDR3 protein. The sample has 1.6 million or so distinct CDR3 sequences, 34% seen once; the top ten hold around 11%. The sample was blood. These receptors came from a woman in her twenties or thirties in good health.

To note about this clonotype: This sequence may be a read error, since a much larger clone differs from it by one base. The gene calls are TRBV7-3 and TRBJ2-7; the D gene could be TRBD1 or TRBD2 (5 bases each). There are 13 residues in the CDR3. CDR1 and CDR2 (germline): SGHTA, FQGTGA. The chain's CDR3 is CTSSLTGQSEQYF. CDR3 sequence (DNA): TGTACCAGCAGCTTAACGGGGCAGAGCGAGCAGTACTTC.

The chain joins TRBV28 to TRBJ1-6, with 8 bases matching TRBD1. The CDR3 covers 15 residues. Trimming cost V 7 bases and J 7 bases; bases outside gene matches: 9. Germline CDR1 reads MDHEN; CDR2 reads SYDVKM. This CDR3 is CASTLRTGRNSPLHF. CDR3 DNA sequence: TGTGCCAGCACCCTACGGACAGGGAGGAATTCACCCCTCCACTTT.

This chain joins TRBV20-1 and TRBJ2-1; the D gene is possibly TRBD1 (6 bases). Germline lookup yields CDR1 DFQATT and CDR2 SNEGSKA (reference sequence). V was cut by 5 bases and J by 7 bases, with 18 bases left in between. The CDR3 has 14 residues. The CDR3 DNA is TGCAGTGCTCCCCGAGGGACACCGAGGAATGAGCAGTTCTTC. Protein: CSAPRGTPRNEQFF.

The chain couples TRBV21-1 to TRBJ1-3. TRBV21-1 is given as a pseudogene. This CDR3 comprises 15 residues. This chain's CDR3 is CASSKTVRSGNTIYF. The CDR3 DNA follows: TGTGCCAGCAGCAAAACAGTGCGCTCTGGAAACACCATATATTTT.

A few counts support this clonotype. The chain combines TRBV9 with TRBJ2-1, with 8 bases lining up with TRBD2. The CDR3 covers 15 residues. Germline lookup yields CDR1 SGDLS and CDR2 YYNGEE. J lost 6 bases, V lost 4 bases, and 9 bases had no gene match. The CDR3 protein is CASSRAGTRGNEQFF. Here the CDR3 DNA reads TGTGCCAGCAGCCGGGCGGGGACTAGGGGCAATGAGCAGTTCTTC.

This clonotype has only one observation. The chain carries TRBV9 and TRBJ2-1; a possible D gene is TRBD1 (7 bases). The CDR3 is 17 residues long. Germline values: CDR1 SGDLS, CDR2 YYNGEE. V lost 2 bases and J lost 2, with 17 bases in between. CDR3 sequence reads: CASSVRGAKLTYNEQFF. DNA for the CDR3: TGTGCCAGCAGCGTCAGGGGGGCCAAGCTCACCTACAATGAGCAGTTCTTC.

This clonotype was observed a few times. V gene TRBV10-3 combines with J gene TRBJ2-3; D ambiguous. V was shortened by 3 bases and J by 4 bases, with 14 bases between the two germline ends. The germline CDR1 and CDR2 sequences are ENHRY and SYGVKD. CDR3 length: 15 amino acids. The CDR3 reads CAISEANSGPDTQYF. The CDR3 nucleotides read TGTGCCATCAGTGAAGCGAACTCCGGGCCAGATACGCAGTATTTT.

CDR3 DNA sequence: TGTGCCAGCGGACAGATGGAGACCCAGTACTTC. Protein product: CASGQMETQYF. This chain joins TRBV11-2 and TRBJ2-5; maybe TRBD1 (6 bases). Trimming stripped 8 bases from V and 5 bases from J, with 9 bases between. This CDR3 comprises 11 residues. Germline-derived CDR1 and CDR2 are SGHAT and FQNNGV.

This clonotype was picked up a small number of times. The J gene is TRBJ2-3, the V gene TRBV20-1; no clear D gene. The CDR3 loop spans 14 amino acids. Germline assignment: CDR1 DFQATT and CDR2 SNEGSKA (reference sequence). V shed 0 bases and J shed 2 bases, with 9 bases lying between them. The CDR3 loop reads CSAREPGTTDTQYF. The CDR3 DNA reads TGCAGTGCTAGAGAACCGGGCACCACAGATACGCAGTATTTT.

This chain uses TRBV10-3 with TRBJ1-6; maybe TRBD1 (5 bases). Germline lookup yields CDR1 ENHRY and CDR2 SYGVKD. V lost 0 bases to trimming and J lost 5 bases, with 8 bases between them. CDR3 length equals 15 residues. CDR3 nucleotide sequence: TGTGCCATCAGTGAGTCAAGCAGGGATAATTCACCCCTCCACTTT. Translated, it gives CAISESSRDNSPLHF.

This clonotype has just a few counts. The chain employs TRBV20-1 and TRBJ2-5; D possibly corresponds to TRBD2 (5 bases). The V gene's germline CDR1 is DFQATT and CDR2 SNEGSKA (reference sequence). The CDR3 length is 14 residues. Trimming pared 1 base from V and 2 bases from J, leaving 11 bases between. CDR3 residues: CSARGSTGQETQYF. CDR3 coding DNA: TGCAGTGCTAGAGGATCAACGGGGCAAGAGACCCAGTACTTC.

This clonotype has just a few counts. The rearrangement joins TRBV7-9 to TRBJ1-2; D remains ambiguous. Between the trimmed V and J ends, which lost 3 bases and 5 bases, there was a span of 13 bases. CDR1 and CDR2 (germline): SEHNR, FQNEAQ (reference sequence). The CDR3 is 14 amino acids. In DNA form, the CDR3 reads TGTGCCAGCAGCTTTGGCCCCTCATATTATGGCTACACCTTC. It codes for CASSFGPSYYGYTF.

This clonotype has more than one count but fewer than ten. This chain uses TRBV2 with TRBJ2-1; 7 nucleotides match TRBD2. There are 13 residues in the CDR3. The V gene end was trimmed by 10 bases and the J gene end by 8 bases; junction bases not matched to a gene: 11. Germline V gene data show CDR1 as SNHLY and CDR2 as FYNNEI. The CDR3 bases are TGTGCCACCCGTGGCCGAGCGGGGCATGAGCAGTTCTTC. It translates to CATRGRAGHEQFF.

There are a few counts of this clonotype. The chain combines TRBV11-2 with TRBJ1-2; TRBD1 aligns across 9 bases. The length of the CDR3 is 14 residues. Germline V gives CDR1 SGHAT, CDR2 FQNNGV. J was trimmed by 4 bases and V by 6 bases; bases with no gene match: 6. CDR3 loop: CASRVTGGTYGYTF. The CDR3 region has the DNA TGTGCCAGCAGAGTTACAGGGGGCACCTATGGCTACACCTTC.

The chain uses TRBV7-2 and TRBJ1-2; 8 nucleotides line up with TRBD1. The ends lost 6 bases at V and 1 base at J; junction bases unmatched: 10. CDR3 length: 16 amino acids. Germline loops: CDR1 SGHTA, CDR2 FQGNSA. The CDR3 protein is CASRRRTGLSNYGYTF. DNA of the CDR3: TGTGCCAGCAGACGGAGGACAGGGCTAAGTAACTATGGCTACACCTTC.

The chain links TRBV12-5 to TRBJ2-1; TRBD2 matches at 7 bases. The CDR3 spans 17 residues. J lost 8 bases, V lost 1 base, and 14 bases had no gene match. CDR1 LGHNT and CDR2 FRNRAP come from the germline V gene. The DNA of the CDR3 is TGTGCTAGTGGTTTGGGCCTCTTGGAGGGAGGGTCGTATGAGCAGTTCTTC. This encodes CASGLGLLEGGSYEQFF.

This clonotype occurred many times. The J gene is TRBJ2-7, the V gene TRBV29-1; 7 bases map to TRBD1. The CDR3 runs to 12 residues. Per germline, CDR1 SQVTM and CDR2 ANQGSEA. The trim removed 6 bases at V and 6 bases at J, leaving 8 bases unmatched. The CDR3: CSVRQGSSEQYF. CDR3 DNA sequence: TGCAGCGTAAGACAGGGATCTTCCGAGCAGTACTTC.

The rearrangement joins TRBV7-8 to TRBJ1-2; D unclear. Germline values: CDR1 SGHVS, CDR2 FQNEAQ. V lost 5 bases and J lost 2, with 6 bases in between. This CDR3 has 12 residues. DNA of the CDR3: TGTGCCAGCAGCCAAAAGAACTATGGCTACACCTTC. As protein: CASSQKNYGYTF.

The chain recombines TRBV15 with TRBJ1-2; D is ambiguous. CDR1 and CDR2 (germline): LNHNV, YYDKDF (reference sequence). The ends were cut back, 5 bases at V and 4 bases at J, with 20 bases in the middle. The CDR3 totals 16 residues. CDR3 nucleotide sequence: TGTGCCACCAGCGGATTTAGCGAGGATCGCGCCTATGGCTACACCTTC. This encodes CATSGFSEDRAYGYTF. The full variable domain, with the rest looked up from reference TRBV15 and TRBJ1-2, is DAMVIQNPRYQVTQFGKPVTLSCSQTLNHNVMYWYQQKSSQAPKLLFHYYDKDFNNEADTPDNFQSRRPNTSFCFLDIRSPGLGDTAMYLCATSGFSEDRAYGYTFGSGTRLTVV.

This clonotype was counted between two and nine times. This rearrangement joins TRBV13 to TRBJ2-7, with a tentative D call TRBD2 (6 bases). Looked up from germline, CDR1 is PRHDT and CDR2 is FYEKMQ (reference sequence). The CDR3 runs 16 residues. V gave up 4 bases and J gave up 7 bases, with 23 bases separating them. The CDR3 here is CASSSPDLRGSGEQYF. CDR3 nucleotide sequence: TGTGCCAGCAGCTCCCCCGACCTGCGGGGCTCGGGAGAGCAGTACTTC. Looking up the rest from reference TRBV13 and TRBJ2-7 gives the full variable domain: AAGVIQSPRHLIKEKRETATLKCYPIPRHDTVYWYQQGPGQDPQFLISFYEKMQSDKGSIPDRFSAQQFSDYHSELNMSSLELGDSALYFCASSSPDLRGSGEQYFGPGTRLTVT.

The chain links TRBV15 to TRBJ1-5; D gene unclear. Trimming removed 3 bases from V and 4 bases from J, with 13 bases in between. Germline V gives CDR1 LNHNV, CDR2 YYDKDF (reference sequence). This CDR3 spans 15 amino acids. In nucleotides, the CDR3 is TGTGCCACCAGCAGGGGTGTAGGTGGTAATCAGCCCCAGCATTTT. Translated: CATSRGVGGNQPQHF.

This clonotype was counted between two and nine times. The chain carries TRBV7-9 and TRBJ2-3; D not certain. CDR1 is SEHNR and CDR2 is FQNEAQ in the germline V gene (reference sequence). Trimming removed 2 bases at V and 0 bases at J, with 9 bases between. This CDR3 is built from 15 residues. CDR3 residues: CASSLIGESTDTQYF. CDR3 DNA sequence: TGTGCCAGCAGCTTAATTGGAGAGAGCACAGATACGCAGTATTTT.

A remark on this clonotype: A single base separates this from a much larger clone, so it may be a read error. The rearrangement joins TRBV20-1 to TRBJ2-7; 7 positions agree with TRBD1. In germline, CDR1 is DFQATT, CDR2 SNEGSKA (reference sequence). CDR3 size: 17 residues. CDR3 sequence reads: CSTRVQTGPKLTYEQYF. CDR3 in DNA: TGCAGTACTAGAGTCCAGACAGGGCCTAAGCTCACCTACGAGCAGTACTTC.

This chain connects TRBV9 to TRBJ1-1; D is undetermined. The germline CDR1 and CDR2 sequences are SGDLS and YYNGEE. Trimming removed 0 bases from V and 7 bases from J, with 19 bases in between. This CDR3 has 16 residues. In nucleotides, the CDR3 is TGTGCCAGCAGCGTAGTTATGCGAGGCGACCCCCATGAAGCTTTCTTT. Translating gives CASSVVMRGDPHEAFF.

The CDR3: CASRPGQLVEKLFF. The CDR3 nucleotides read TGCGCCAGCAGGCCGGGACAGCTCGTCGAAAAACTGTTTTTT. The V and J genes are TRBV10-2 and TRBJ1-4, with TRBD1 identical over 7 bases. This CDR3 contains 14 residues. Unmatched junction bases numbered 9, after V lost 6 bases and J lost 8 bases. Looked up from germline, CDR1 is WSHSY and CDR2 is SAAADI.

This chain connects TRBV20-1 to TRBJ2-5, with TRBD2 matching over 7 bases. The CDR3 consists of 18 residues. CDR1 is DFQATT and CDR2 is SNEGSKA in the germline V gene (reference sequence). Trimming removed 1 base from V and 4 bases from J; junction bases left unmatched: 18. Here the CDR3 reads CSARADPLAGVGGETQYF. Written as DNA, the CDR3 is TGCAGTGCTAGAGCCGATCCCCTGGCGGGAGTGGGGGGAGAGACCCAGTACTTC.

This clonotype was detected many times. The chain employs TRBV20-1 and TRBJ2-7, with 11 bases aligning to TRBD2. The junction had 10 bases not matched to a gene; V was cut back by 5 bases and J by 4 bases. Germline values: CDR1 DFQATT, CDR2 SNEGSKA (reference sequence). The CDR3 is 15 residues long. CDR3 sequence reads: CSARLGTSGTYEQYF. The CDR3, as DNA: TGCAGTGCTCGCCTGGGGACTAGCGGAACATACGAGCAGTACTTC.

Concerning this clonotype itself: This clone may be a read error of a much larger clone one base away. The V and J genes are TRBV12-3 or TRBV12-4 and TRBJ1-1; D uncertain. V lost 5 bases, J lost 1 base, and 14 bases lay in between. This CDR3 contains 15 residues. The CDR3 loop reads CASSPHETRNTEAFF. For the CDR3, the DNA is TGTGCCAGCAGTCCGCACGAGACAAGGAACACTGAAGCTTTCTTT.